This T cell receptor beta chain was retrieved from a study of T cell repertoires in cytomegalovirus infection. In the study overall: Recently identified HLA-C-restricted and well-studied HLA-B-restricted CMV epitopes were used. Matching HLA type and CMV infection were both indicated by public TCR beta signatures. Study-wide results and limits: Ex vivo, HLA-C-restricted CMV-specific TCR beta clonotypes prevailed over the rest of the response. Carriage of CMV together with the relevant HLA was identifiable through cumulative public TCR beta family frequency.

The CDR3 runs 15 residues. Per the germline V gene, CDR1 is SEHNR and CDR2 is FQNEAQ (reference sequence). V gave up 11 bases and J gave up 5 bases, with 22 bases separating them. This clonotype was counted between two and nine times. The antigen is undetermined. TCRdb re-derived calls from the reads in MiXCR, one entry per CDR3 protein. This sample has approximately 1,000,000 distinct CDR3 sequences, with around 30% found just once. The chain is built from TRBV7-9 and TRBJ2-1, with D tentatively TRBD2 (6 bases). The receptor was derived from a human donor in good health (CMV status not recorded). Some clones in this sample may be carry-over from other donors' samples. The sequences come from cultured CD8+ T cells from PBMCs, collected from culture after CMV antigen stimulation. The CDR3 nucleotides are TGTGCCGGGGAAGCTAGCGACCCGAGGGACAATGAGCAGTTCTTC. It codes for CAGEASDPRDNEQFF.